This is a list of T cell receptor beta chains from one sample in a study of tumour-infiltrating T cells in Burkitt lymphoma. Repertoires were generated with immunoSEQ multiplex PCR, while TCRdb's copy carries only in-frame clones and drops some. Of about 2,800 clones listed, roughly 77% are singletons. Material for sequencing was tumor tissue. These receptors were collected from a human donor with diffuse large B-cell lymphoma. Both conserved end residues are part of each CDR3. Fields, in order: D gene, V gene, clone size, J gene, CDR3 DNA, CDR3 protein. D genes are given only for firm matches. Rows give clone size only sometimes, using once, few, many, or a class for an expanded clone.

>NA|TRBV5-1|NA|TRBJ2-5
TGCGCCAGCAGCTTGGCTGGAGAGACCCAGTACTTC
CASSLAGETQYF
>NA|TRBV10-3|few|TRBJ2-7
TGTGCCATCAGTGAGTCCCCGGGACAAAACTACGAGCAGTACTTC
CAISESPGQNYEQYF
>NA|TRBV10-3|NA|TRBJ2-3
TGTGCCACCGACTTAGGGGTCGGCGGCACAGATACGCAGTATTTT
CATDLGVGGTDTQYF
>TRBD1|TRBV7-2|NA|TRBJ1-3
TGTGCCAGCAGCCCGGGACAGAGAAACACCATATATTTT
CASSPGQRNTIYF
>NA|TRBV11-2|large|TRBJ2-3
TGTGCCAGCAGCTCCCCCGCTAAGGGGGATACGCAGTATTTT
CASSSPAKGDTQYF
>NA|TRBV5-6|NA|TRBJ2-3
TGTGCCAGCAGCTTGGGAGGGGCAGATACGCAGTATTTT
CASSLGGADTQYF
>TRBD2|TRBV10-3|NA|TRBJ2-7
TGTGCCATCAGTGAGCCGAGCGGGAGGACGTACGAGCAGTACTTC
CAISEPSGRTYEQYF
>NA|TRBV5-6|NA|TRBJ2-7
TGTGCCAGCAGCCTAGGGGGAGCGATTGGCTACGAGCAGTACTTC
CASSLGGAIGYEQYF
>TRBD2|TRBV25-1|NA|TRBJ2-3
TGTGCCAGCAGTGTTGCGGGAGGTTCTAGCACAGATACGCAGTATTTT
CASSVAGGSSTDTQYF
>NA|TRBV4-2|NA|TRBJ1-4
TGTGCCAGCAGCCAAGATACCGCAACTAATGAAAAACTGTTTTTT
CASSQDTATNEKLFF
>NA|TRBV7-9|NA|TRBJ1-2
TGTGCCAGCAGCCCCTACTTCGGGGGCTACACCTTC
CASSPYFGGYTF
>NA|TRBV7-2|NA|TRBJ2-1
TGTGCCAGCAGCCCTACGGGAGTGATTGGTGAGCAGTTCTTC
CASSPTGVIGEQFF
>NA|TRBV9|large|TRBJ1-4
TGTGCCAGCAGCTCCGGGGAGGGGGGTAGAAAACTGTTTTTT
CASSSGEGGRKLFF
>NA|TRBV5-1|NA|TRBJ1-4
TGCGCCAGCAGCTTGGATCCGGATACGGAAAAACTGTTTTTT
CASSLDPDTEKLFF
>TRBD1|TRBV2|once|TRBJ2-2
TGTGCCAGCGGGCAGGACAGGGGATCAGGGGAGCTGTTTTTT
CASGQDRGSGELFF
>NA|TRBV15|NA|TRBJ2-7
TGTGCCACCAGCGCCCGGGCCCACGGCGAGCAGTACTTC
CATSARAHGEQYF
>NA|TRBV4-2|NA|TRBJ2-1
TGTGCCAGCAGTGTCGCTCAGGGGAGCTCCTACAATGAGCAGTTCTTC
CASSVAQGSSYNEQFF
>TRBD1|TRBV5-1|NA|TRBJ2-7
TGCGCCAGCAGCCTACGAAGTGGGGGCACAGGGGGGTTTTACGAGCAGTACTTC
CASSLRSGGTGGFYEQYF
>TRBD1|TRBV18|NA|TRBJ1-2
TGTGCCAGCTCACGTCAGGGGGATTATGGCTACACCTTC
CASSRQGDYGYTF
>TRBD1|TRBV18|NA|TRBJ1-1
TGTGCCAGCTCACCAGGGACAGGGGAAGCTTTCTTT
CASSPGTGEAFF
>NA|TRBV9|few|TRBJ2-7
TGTGCCAGCAGCGTAGCGGGGACACCCTACGAGCAGTACTTC
CASSVAGTPYEQYF
>NA|TRBV6-5|NA|TRBJ1-1
TGTGCCAGCAGGAACTTGGACACTGAAGCTTTCTTT
CASRNLDTEAFF
>NA|TRBV19|NA|TRBJ1-3
TGTGCCAGTACTCCAGCTGCTTTCTCTGGAAACACCATATATTTT
CASTPAAFSGNTIYF